This T cell receptor (beta chain) comes out of a study of CD4 and CD8 cells across lung adenocarcinoma regions. Donors had localized lung adenocarcinoma, a non-small cell lung cancer. A single record per CDR3 protein comes from TCRdb applying MiXCR to the PCR reads. Here the sample spans some 18,000 distinct CDR3 sequences, around 46% being singletons. This sequence was found in a male donor with lung adenocarcinoma. The CD4 and CD8 labels of this study may be unreliable. Input material: CD8+ T cells from the margin of a lung tumor.

The CDR3 protein is CASSQVSAVNEQFF. CDR3 nucleotides: TGCGCCAGCAGCCAAGTCTCCGCGGTAAATGAGCAGTTCTTC. The chain recombines TRBV5-1 with TRBJ2-1; D is unresolved. V dropped 4 bases and J dropped 7 bases, with 15 bases sitting between them. The length of the CDR3 is 14 residues. Per germline, CDR1 SGHRS and CDR2 YFSETQ.